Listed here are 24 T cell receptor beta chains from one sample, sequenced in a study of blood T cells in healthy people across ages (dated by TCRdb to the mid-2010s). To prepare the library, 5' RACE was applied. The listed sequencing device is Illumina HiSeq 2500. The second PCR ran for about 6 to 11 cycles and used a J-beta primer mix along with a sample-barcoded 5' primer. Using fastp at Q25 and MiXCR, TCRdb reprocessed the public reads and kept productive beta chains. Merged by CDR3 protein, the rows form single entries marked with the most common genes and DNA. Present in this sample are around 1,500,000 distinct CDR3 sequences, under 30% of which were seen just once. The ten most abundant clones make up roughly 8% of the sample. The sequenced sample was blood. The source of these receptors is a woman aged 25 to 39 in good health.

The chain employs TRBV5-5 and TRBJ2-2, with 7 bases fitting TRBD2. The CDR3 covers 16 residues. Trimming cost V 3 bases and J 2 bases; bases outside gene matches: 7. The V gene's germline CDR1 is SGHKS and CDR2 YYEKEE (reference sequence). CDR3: CASSSPAGVNTGELFF. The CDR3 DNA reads TGTGCCAGCAGCTCGCCGGCGGGAGTAAACACCGGGGAGCTGTTTTTT.

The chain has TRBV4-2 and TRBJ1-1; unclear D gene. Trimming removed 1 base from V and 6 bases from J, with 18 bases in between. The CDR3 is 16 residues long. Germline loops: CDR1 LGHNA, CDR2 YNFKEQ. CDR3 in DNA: TGTGCCAGCAGCCAAGCGTTTGCGGATTCTGAGGCTGAAGCTTTCTTT. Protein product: CASSQAFADSEAEAFF.

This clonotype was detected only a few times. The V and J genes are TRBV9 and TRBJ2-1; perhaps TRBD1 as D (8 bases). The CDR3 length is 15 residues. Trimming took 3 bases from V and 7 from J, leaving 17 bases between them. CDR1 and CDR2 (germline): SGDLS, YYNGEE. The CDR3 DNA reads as TGTGCCAGCAGCGGACAGGGGACTACTGGGAATGAGCAGTTCTTC. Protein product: CASSGQGTTGNEQFF.

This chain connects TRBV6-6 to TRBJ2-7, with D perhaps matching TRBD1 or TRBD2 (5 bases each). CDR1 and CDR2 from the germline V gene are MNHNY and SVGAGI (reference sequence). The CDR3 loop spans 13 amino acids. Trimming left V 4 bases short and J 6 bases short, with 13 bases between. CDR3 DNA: TGTGCCAGCAGTTGGGACCGAAGGGGCGAGCAGTACTTC. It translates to CASSWDRRGEQYF.

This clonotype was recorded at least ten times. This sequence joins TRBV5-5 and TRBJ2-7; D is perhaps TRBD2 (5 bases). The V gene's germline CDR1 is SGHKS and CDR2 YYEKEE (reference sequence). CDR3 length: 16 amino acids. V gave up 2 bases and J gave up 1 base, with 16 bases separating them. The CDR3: CASSFVLGGRSYEQYF. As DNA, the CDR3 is TGTGCCAGCAGCTTTGTCCTAGGAGGCCGATCCTACGAGCAGTACTTC.

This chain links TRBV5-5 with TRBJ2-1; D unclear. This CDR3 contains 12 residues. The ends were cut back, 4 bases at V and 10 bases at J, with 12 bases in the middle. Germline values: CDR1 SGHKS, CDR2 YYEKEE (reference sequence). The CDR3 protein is CASSLLAPEQFF. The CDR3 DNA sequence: TGTGCCAGCAGCCTTTTAGCTCCGGAGCAGTTCTTC.

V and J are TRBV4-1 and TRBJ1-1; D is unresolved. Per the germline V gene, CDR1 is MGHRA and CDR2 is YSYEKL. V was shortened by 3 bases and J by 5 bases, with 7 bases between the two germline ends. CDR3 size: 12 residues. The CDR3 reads CASSHLTTEAFF. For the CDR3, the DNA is TGCGCCAGCAGCCATCTCACGACTGAAGCTTTCTTT.

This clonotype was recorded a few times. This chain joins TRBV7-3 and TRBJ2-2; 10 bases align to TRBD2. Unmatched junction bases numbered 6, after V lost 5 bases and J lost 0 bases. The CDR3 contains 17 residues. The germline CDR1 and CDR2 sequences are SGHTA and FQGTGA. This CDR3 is CASSPFGLAANTGELFF. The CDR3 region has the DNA TGTGCCAGCAGCCCTTTTGGACTAGCGGCGAACACCGGGGAGCTGTTTTTT.

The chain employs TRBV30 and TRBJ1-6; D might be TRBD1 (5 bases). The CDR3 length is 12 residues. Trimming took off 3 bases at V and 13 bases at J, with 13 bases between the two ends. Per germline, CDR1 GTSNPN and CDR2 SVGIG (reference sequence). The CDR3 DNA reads TGTGCCTGGAGAGGCACCGGGGGGCCCCTCCACTTT. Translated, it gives CAWRGTGGPLHF. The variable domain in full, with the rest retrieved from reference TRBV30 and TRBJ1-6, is SQTIHQWPATLVQPVGSPLSLECTVEGTSNPNLYWYRQAAGRGLQLLFYSVGIGQISSEVPQNLSASRPQDRQFILSSKKLLLSDSGFYLCAWRGTGGPLHFGNGTRLTVT.

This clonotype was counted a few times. This chain's CDR3 is CATRGQGFNEQYF. CDR3 in DNA: TGTGCCACCAGGGGACAGGGTTTCAATGAGCAGTACTTC. The rearrangement links TRBV24-1 to TRBJ2-1; 9 bases match TRBD1. The end of the DNA aligns better with TRBJ2-7, so the J call may be wrong. This CDR3 spans 13 amino acids. CDR1 is KGHDR, CDR2 SFDVKD, per germline.

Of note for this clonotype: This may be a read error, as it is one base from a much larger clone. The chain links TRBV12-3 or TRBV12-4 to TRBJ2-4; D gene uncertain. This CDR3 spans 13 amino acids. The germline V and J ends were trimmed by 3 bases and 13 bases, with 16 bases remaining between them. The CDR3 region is CASSFGPADEQYF. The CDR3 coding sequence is TGTGCCAGCAGTTTCGGTCCCGCGGATGAGCAGTACTTC.

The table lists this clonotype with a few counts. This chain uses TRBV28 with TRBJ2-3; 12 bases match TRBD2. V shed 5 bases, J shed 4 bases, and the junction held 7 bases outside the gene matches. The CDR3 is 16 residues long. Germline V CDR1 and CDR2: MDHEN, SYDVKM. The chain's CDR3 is CASSLAGGPVSDTQYF. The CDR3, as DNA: TGTGCCAGCAGTCTAGCGGGGGGGCCAGTTTCAGATACGCAGTATTTT.

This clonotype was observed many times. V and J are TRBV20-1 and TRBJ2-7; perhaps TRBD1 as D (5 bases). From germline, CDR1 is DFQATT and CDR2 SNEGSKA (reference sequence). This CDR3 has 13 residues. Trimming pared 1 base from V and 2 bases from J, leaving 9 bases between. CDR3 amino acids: CSARAGRAYEQYF. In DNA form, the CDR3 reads TGCAGTGCTAGAGCAGGCAGGGCCTACGAGCAGTACTTC.

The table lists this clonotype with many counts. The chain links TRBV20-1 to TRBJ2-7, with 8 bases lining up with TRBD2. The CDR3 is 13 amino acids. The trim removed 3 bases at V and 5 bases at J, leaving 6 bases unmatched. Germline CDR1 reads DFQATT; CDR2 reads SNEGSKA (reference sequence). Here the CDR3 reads CSASGAGGDEQYF. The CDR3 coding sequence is TGCAGTGCTAGTGGTGCGGGAGGAGACGAGCAGTACTTC.

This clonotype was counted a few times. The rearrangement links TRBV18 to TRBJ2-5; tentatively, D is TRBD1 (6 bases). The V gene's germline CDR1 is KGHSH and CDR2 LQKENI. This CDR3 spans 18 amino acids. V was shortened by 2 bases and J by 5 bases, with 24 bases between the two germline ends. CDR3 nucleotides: TGTGCCAGCTCACCAAGGTTTCAAGCGAGAGGGGGTGAGGAGACCCAGTACTTC. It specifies CASSPRFQARGGEETQYF.

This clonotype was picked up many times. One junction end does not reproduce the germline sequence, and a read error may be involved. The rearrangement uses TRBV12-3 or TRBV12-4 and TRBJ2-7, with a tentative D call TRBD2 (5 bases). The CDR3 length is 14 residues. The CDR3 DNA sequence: TGTGCCAGCAGTCTAGCCCAACCTTACTACGAGCAGTACTTC. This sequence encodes CASSLAQPYYEQYF.

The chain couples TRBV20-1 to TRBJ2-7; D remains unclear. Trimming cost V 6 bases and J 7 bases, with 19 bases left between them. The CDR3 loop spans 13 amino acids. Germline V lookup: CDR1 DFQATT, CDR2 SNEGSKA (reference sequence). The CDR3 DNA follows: TGCAGTGCCATCGGGCCTGTTAGCAATGAGCAGTACTTC. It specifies CSAIGPVSNEQYF.

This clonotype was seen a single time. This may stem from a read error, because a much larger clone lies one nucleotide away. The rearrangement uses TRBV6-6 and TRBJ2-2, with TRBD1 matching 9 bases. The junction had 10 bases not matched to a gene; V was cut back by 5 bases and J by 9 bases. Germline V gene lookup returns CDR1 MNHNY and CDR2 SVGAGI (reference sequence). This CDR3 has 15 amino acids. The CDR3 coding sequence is TGTGCCAGCAGTACCCCCGGGACAGGGTTCAGGGAGCTGTTTTTT. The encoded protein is CASSTPGTGFRELFF.

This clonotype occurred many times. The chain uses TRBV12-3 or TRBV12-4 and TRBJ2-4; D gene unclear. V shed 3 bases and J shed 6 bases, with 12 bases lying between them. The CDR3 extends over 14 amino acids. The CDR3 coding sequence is TGTGCCAGCAGTTTGGGAACAGTTTCAAACATTCAGTACTTC. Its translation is CASSLGTVSNIQYF.

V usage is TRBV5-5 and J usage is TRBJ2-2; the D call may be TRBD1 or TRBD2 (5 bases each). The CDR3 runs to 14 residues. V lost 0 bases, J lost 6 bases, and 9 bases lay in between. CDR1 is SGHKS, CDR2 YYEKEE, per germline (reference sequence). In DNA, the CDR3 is TGTGCCAGCAGCTTGGGGGGGTTCGCCGGGGAGCTGTTTTTT. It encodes CASSLGGFAGELFF.

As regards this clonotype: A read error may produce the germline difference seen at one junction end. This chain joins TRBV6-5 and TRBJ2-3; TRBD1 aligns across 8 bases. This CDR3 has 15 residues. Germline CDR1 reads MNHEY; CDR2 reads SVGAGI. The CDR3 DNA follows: TGTGCCAGCCGTTACAGGACAGGGAACACAGATACGCAGTATTTT. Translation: CASRYRTGNTDTQYF.

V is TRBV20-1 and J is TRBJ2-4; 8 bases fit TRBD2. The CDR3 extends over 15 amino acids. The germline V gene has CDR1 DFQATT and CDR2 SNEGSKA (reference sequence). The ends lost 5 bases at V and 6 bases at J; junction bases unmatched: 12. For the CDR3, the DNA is TGCAGTGCTGGGTGGCCGGGAGCGGGGGTAAACATTCAGTACTTC. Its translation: CSAGWPGAGVNIQYF.

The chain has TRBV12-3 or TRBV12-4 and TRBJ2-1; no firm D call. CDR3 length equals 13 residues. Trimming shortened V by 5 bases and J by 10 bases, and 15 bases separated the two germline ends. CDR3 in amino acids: CASSNGSPREQFF. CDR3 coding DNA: TGTGCCAGCAGTAACGGATCCCCCAGGGAGCAGTTCTTC.

The CDR3 reads CASSIDGLAGASYNEQFF. CDR3 in DNA: TGTGCCAGTAGTATAGATGGACTAGCGGGAGCCTCCTACAATGAGCAGTTCTTC. The gene calls are TRBV19 and TRBJ2-1, with 13 bases fitting TRBD2. The V gene end was trimmed by 0 bases and the J gene end by 0 bases; junction bases not matched to a gene: 2. The CDR3 has 18 residues. Germline CDR1 is LNHDA and CDR2 is SQIVND (reference sequence).